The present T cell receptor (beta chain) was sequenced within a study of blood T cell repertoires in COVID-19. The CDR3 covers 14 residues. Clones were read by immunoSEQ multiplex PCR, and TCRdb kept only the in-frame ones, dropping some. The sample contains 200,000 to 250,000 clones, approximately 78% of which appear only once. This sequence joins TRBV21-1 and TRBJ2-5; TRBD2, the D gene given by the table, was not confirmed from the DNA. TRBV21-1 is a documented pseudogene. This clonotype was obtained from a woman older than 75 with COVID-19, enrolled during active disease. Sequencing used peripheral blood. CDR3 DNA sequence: TGTGCCAGCAGCAAAGCGCGTCGAGGAGAGACCCAGTACTTC. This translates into CASSKARRGETQYF.